Below are 17 T cell receptor beta chains sequenced from a single sample in a study of T cells after yellow fever vaccination. TCRdb analysed the 5' RACE reads with MiXCR anew, one entry per CDR3 protein. Of around 56,000 distinct CDR3 sequences detected, 5% to 6.5% appear once; the ten largest clones hold 30% to 35%. The sample consisted of PBMCs, either bulk or a sorted T-cell subset (CD4+, CD8+, memory, or dextramer-sorted; not recorded which), taken on the day of the yellow fever booster vaccination. These TCRs come from a man between 18 and 35 years old who received the YFV17D yellow fever vaccine.

The sample holds a few counts of this clonotype. The chain is built from TRBV5-1 and TRBJ1-3; tentatively, D is TRBD1 (5 bases). The CDR3 sequence is 14 residues long. The V end lost 4 bases, the J end lost 0 bases, and 8 bases lay between the germline ends. Looked up from germline, CDR1 is SGHRS and CDR2 is YFSETQ. CDR3 sequence reads: CASSEGSSGNTIYF. In DNA form, the CDR3 reads TGCGCCAGCAGCGAGGGGAGCTCTGGAAACACCATATATTTT.

The J gene is TRBJ1-6, the V gene TRBV7-9; a possible D gene is TRBD1 (6 bases). Germline CDR1 SEHNR, CDR2 FQNEAQ (reference sequence). V was clipped by 1 base and J by 12 bases, with 25 bases between them. The CDR3 spans 18 residues. The CDR3 protein is CASSLEGGGRSTGRPLHF. For the CDR3, the DNA is TGTGCCAGCAGCTTAGAGGGGGGGGGCAGGTCAACCGGGCGACCCCTCCACTTT.

This chain uses TRBV7-3 with TRBJ1-6; D remains ambiguous. The germline V gene has CDR1 SGHTA and CDR2 FQGTGA. The CDR3 totals 14 residues. V was pared by 2 bases and J by 4 bases, with 6 bases between. The CDR3 sequence is CASSLGGYNSPLHF. The CDR3 DNA sequence: TGTGCCAGCAGCTTAGGAGGGTATAATTCACCCCTCCACTTT.

This clonotype has at least ten counts. The chain uses TRBV7-3 and TRBJ1-1; D unclear. The CDR3 is made up of 13 amino acids. Deletions cut 1 base from V and 1 base from J, with 4 bases between. Germline CDR1 is SGHTA and CDR2 is FQGTGA. CDR3 sequence: CASSLKENTEAFF. CDR3 coding DNA: TGTGCCAGCAGCTTAAAGGAGAACACTGAAGCTTTCTTT.

This clonotype was counted at least ten times. The rearrangement links TRBV7-2 to TRBJ2-3; 10 nucleotides agree with TRBD2. V trimming: 1 base; J trimming: 3 bases; junction bases outside the gene matches: 7. The CDR3 is made up of 17 amino acids. Germline V gene sequence: CDR1 SGHTA, CDR2 FQGNSA. The CDR3 loop reads CASSLVAERGGTDTQYF. CDR3 bases: TGTGCCAGCAGCTTAGTCGCCGAGCGGGGGGGGACAGATACGCAGTATTTT.

The rearrangement uses TRBV7-9 and TRBJ2-3, with 12 bases lining up with TRBD2. The length of the CDR3 is 17 residues. The germline CDR1 and CDR2 sequences are SEHNR and FQNEAQ (reference sequence). V shed 5 bases, J shed 2 bases, and the junction held 8 bases outside the gene matches. As DNA, the CDR3 is TGTGCCAGCAGCCAGACTAGCGGGGGCTCCCTCACAGATACGCAGTATTTT. The encoded protein is CASSQTSGGSLTDTQYF.

This clonotype was detected many times. The chain joins TRBV5-1 to TRBJ1-5; 7 nucleotides agree with TRBD1. Germline lookup yields CDR1 SGHRS and CDR2 YFSETQ. V lost 4 bases and J lost 2; bases outside the gene matches: 6. This CDR3 is 15 amino acids long. This chain's CDR3 is CASSLQGTGNQPQHF. CDR3 DNA: TGCGCCAGCAGCCTACAGGGGACGGGCAATCAGCCCCAGCATTTT.

The rearrangement links TRBV21-1 to TRBJ1-2; the table names TRBD1, a call not compared with the DNA. TRBV21-1 is an annotated pseudogene. The CDR3 covers 14 residues. CDR3 sequence: CASTPVGENYGYTF. CDR3 DNA sequence: TGTGCCAGCACCCCCGTGGGTGAGAACTATGGCTACACCTTC.

In its sample, this clonotype was seen a few times. This chain uses TRBV6-2 or TRBV6-3 with TRBJ2-7; the D gene could be TRBD1 or TRBD2 (6 bases each). From germline, CDR1 is MNHEY and CDR2 SVGEGT. The length of the CDR3 is 14 residues. V lost 11 bases and J 7 bases, leaving 24 bases between the germline ends. CDR3 sequence (DNA): TGTGCCTCCGTTCGGGGGCCCCTCCTCTCGGAGCAGTACTTC. It codes for CASVRGPLLSEQYF.

This clonotype was observed a handful of times. The chain links TRBV12-3 or TRBV12-4 to TRBJ1-1; 11 bases map to TRBD1. Trimming at V came to 4 bases and at J to 3 bases, leaving 7 bases not matched to a gene. The CDR3 runs to 16 residues. In nucleotides, the CDR3 is TGTGCCAGCAGTTCCCTACCGGGACAGGGGGACACTGAAGCTTTCTTT. This sequence encodes CASSSLPGQGDTEAFF.

This clonotype was detected only a few times. The chain carries TRBV5-6 and TRBJ2-7; D is possibly TRBD2 (5 bases). V was pared by 5 bases and J by 0 bases, with 9 bases between. CDR1 SGHDT and CDR2 YYEEEE come from the germline V gene. This CDR3 spans 13 amino acids. CDR3 DNA sequence: TGTGCCAGCAGTCCTAGCATCTCCTACGAGCAGTACTTC. The encoded protein is CASSPSISYEQYF.

This chain links TRBV4-2 with TRBJ2-1, with D perhaps TRBD2 (5 bases). Germline CDR1 and CDR2: LGHNA and YNFKEQ. V was shortened by 1 base and J by 8 bases, with 12 bases between the two germline ends. This CDR3 region has 14 residues. CDR3 amino acids: CASSQVTTSHEQFF. CDR3 sequence (DNA): TGTGCCAGCAGCCAAGTGACTACCTCCCATGAGCAGTTCTTC.

This clonotype was counted at least ten times. This chain connects TRBV7-9 to TRBJ2-5; no clear D. Trimming took 6 bases from V and 7 from J, leaving 18 bases between them. Germline loops: CDR1 SEHNR, CDR2 FQNEAQ (reference sequence). CDR3 length: 14 amino acids. The CDR3 DNA reads TGTGCCAGCAGACCCCGACCCCAGGTCGTGACCCAGTACTTC. It encodes CASRPRPQVVTQYF. The full variable domain, completed using reference TRBV7-9 and TRBJ2-5, is DTGVSQNPRHKITKRGQNVTFRCDPISEHNRLYWYRQTLGQGPEFLTYFQNEAQLEKSRLLSDRFSAERPKGSFSTLEIQRTEQGDSAMYLCASRPRPQVVTQYFGPGTRLLVL.

This clonotype was detected a few times. The chain uses TRBV7-8 and TRBJ2-7; TRBD2 is a possible D gene (5 bases). The CDR3 consists of 15 residues. Trimming took 5 bases from V and 8 from J, leaving 22 bases between them. Looked up from germline, CDR1 is SGHVS and CDR2 is FQNEAQ. This CDR3 is CASSPREGSYEQQYV. CDR3 coding DNA: TGTGCCAGCAGCCCCAGAGAGGGTTCCTACGAGCAGCAGTACGTC.

The chain combines TRBV24-1 with TRBJ1-5; D gene unclear. The V gene's germline CDR1 is KGHDR and CDR2 SFDVKD. The CDR3 has 14 residues. V gave up 5 bases and J gave up 6 bases, with 13 bases separating them. CDR3 nucleotides: TGTGCCACCAGTGCCGCCCCGAGTAGTCAGCCCCAGCATTTT. Protein product: CATSAAPSSQPQHF.

This clonotype has just a few counts. V and J are TRBV27 and TRBJ2-1; 9 bases line up with TRBD2. This CDR3 is built from 15 residues. Trimming at V came to 5 bases and at J to 2 bases, leaving 4 bases not matched to a gene. CDR1 and CDR2 from the germline V gene are MNHEY and SMNVEV (reference sequence). The CDR3 DNA is TGTGCCAGCAGTCTAGCGGGGTCGACCTACAATGAGCAGTTCTTC. This translates into CASSLAGSTYNEQFF.

This clonotype has ten or more counts. The CDR3 loop reads CASSQGTGDEQYF. CDR3 bases: TGCGCCAGCAGCCAAGGAACAGGGGACGAGCAGTACTTC. The chain recombines TRBV4-1 with TRBJ2-7, with 7 bases lining up with TRBD1. The CDR3 is made up of 13 amino acids. Trimming removed 1 base from V and 5 bases from J; junction bases left unmatched: 2. CDR1 is MGHRA, CDR2 YSYEKL, per germline.